This entry lists 22 T cell receptor beta chains sequenced from one sample in a study of blood T cell repertoires in COVID-19. Some clones are missing from TCRdb's copy, which holds only in-frame ones; the method was immunoSEQ multiplex PCR. The sample yields about 150,000 clones, about four fifths seen once. The source material was PBMCs or T cells enriched from blood (not recorded which). Every receptor here comes from a man aged 45 to 65 who had recovered from COVID-19.

The rearrangement joins TRBV2 to TRBJ1-1; a weak D match, TRBD1 (5 bases). Germline values: CDR1 SNHLY, CDR2 FYNNEI. V gave up 6 bases and J gave up 5 bases, with 19 bases separating them. The CDR3 is 15 amino acids. In DNA, the CDR3 is TGTGCCAGCAGCGGGGGGGTGGGAGGAAGGACTGAAGCTTTCTTT. The encoded protein is CASSGGVGGRTEAFF.

This chain connects TRBV6-5 to TRBJ2-7; TRBD1 aligns across 9 bases. After removal of 2 bases from V and 4 bases from J, the junction contained 6 bases not matched to a gene. The germline gives CDR1 MNHEY, CDR2 SVGAGI. This CDR3 region has 15 residues. DNA of the CDR3: TGTGCCAGCAGTTACGAGACAGGGGGAGGGTACGAGCAGTACTTC. Encoded protein: CASSYETGGGYEQYF.

V usage is TRBV30 and J usage is TRBJ2-2; D unclear. Trimming shortened V by 2 bases and J by 9 bases, and 16 bases separated the two germline ends. The CDR3 loop spans 14 amino acids. Germline values: CDR1 GTSNPN, CDR2 SVGIG (reference sequence). The CDR3 sequence: CAWSIDQEFRELFF. In DNA, the CDR3 is TGTGCCTGGAGTATCGACCAGGAATTTCGGGAGCTGTTTTTT.

V and J are TRBV6-5 and TRBJ1-1, with 7 nucleotides matching TRBD1. The CDR3 covers 15 residues. Germline CDR1 is MNHEY and CDR2 is SVGAGI. Losses at the gene ends were 6 bases for V and 8 bases for J; bases not matched to a gene: 15. The CDR3 loop is CASRTGGTGAGEAFF. The CDR3 bases are TGTGCCAGCAGGACCGGTGGAACAGGGGCGGGAGAAGCTTTCTTT.

The chain carries TRBV19 and TRBJ1-2, with TRBD1 matching over 12 bases. Germline CDR1 is LNHDA and CDR2 is SQIVND (reference sequence). The CDR3 runs 16 residues. J was trimmed by 4 bases and V by 3 bases; bases with no gene match: 6. CDR3 sequence reads: CASSIRGQGATYGYTF. The CDR3, as DNA: TGTGCCAGTAGTATCCGGGGACAGGGGGCGACCTATGGCTACACCTTC.

V gene TRBV29-1 combines with J gene TRBJ1-5, with D possibly matching TRBD1 (5 bases). V was pared by 3 bases and J by 9 bases, with 12 bases between. Germline CDR1 is SQVTM and CDR2 is ANQGSEA. The CDR3 sequence is 12 residues long. The CDR3 region has the DNA TGCAGCGTTGAGGAAACAGGCCCGCCCCAGCATTTT. As protein: CSVEETGPPQHF.

The V call is TRBV28, the J call TRBJ1-5; no reliable D call. V was clipped by 4 bases and J by 7 bases, with 14 bases between them. The germline gives CDR1 MDHEN, CDR2 SYDVKM. The length of the CDR3 is 14 residues. The CDR3, as DNA: TGTGCCAGCAGTTCGCCCCCGGAGGAGCAGCCCCAGCATTTT. This encodes CASSSPPEEQPQHF.

The CDR3 here is CASSRRGSGNEQFF. The DNA of the CDR3 is TGTGCCAGCAGCCGAAGGGGGTCGGGCAATGAGCAGTTCTTC. The rearrangement links TRBV7-9 to TRBJ2-1; a weak D match, TRBD1 (6 bases). This CDR3 spans 14 amino acids. V lost 5 bases and J 6 bases, leaving 14 bases between the germline ends. Germline CDR1 reads SEHNR; CDR2 reads FQNEAQ (reference sequence).

This clone was recorded only once. This chain links TRBV6-2 or TRBV6-3 with TRBJ2-2, with a possible D match to TRBD2 (5 bases). Germline V gene lookup returns CDR1 MNHEY and CDR2 SVGEGT. This CDR3 comprises 14 residues. Trimming pared 5 bases from V and 6 bases from J, leaving 13 bases between. Here the CDR3 reads CASSSEGPPGELFF. The CDR3 DNA reads TGTGCCAGCAGTAGCGAGGGCCCTCCCGGGGAGCTGTTTTTT.

The genes are TRBV11-2 and TRBJ2-1, with D unresolved. V lost 1 base to trimming and J lost 8 bases, with 9 bases between them. The CDR3 contains 13 residues. Per germline, CDR1 SGHAT and CDR2 FQNNGV. Here the CDR3 DNA reads TGTGCCAGCAGCTTAGCACAGAACTATGAGCAGTTCTTC. This gives the protein CASSLAQNYEQFF.

The chain links TRBV5-1 to TRBJ2-7, with a weak D call TRBD1 (6 bases). Germline V gene sequence: CDR1 SGHRS, CDR2 YFSETQ. Trimming shortened V by 0 bases and J by 1 base, and 11 bases separated the two germline ends. The CDR3 has 15 residues. The CDR3 DNA reads TGCGCCAGCAGCTTGGGCCCCACAGGGTCCTACGAGCAGTACTTC. As protein: CASSLGPTGSYEQYF.

The chain joins TRBV15 to TRBJ2-7; D may be TRBD2 (5 bases). The CDR3 sequence is 14 residues long. The ends were cut back, 0 bases at V and 6 bases at J, with 12 bases in the middle. Germline V gives CDR1 LNHNV, CDR2 YYDKDF (reference sequence). CDR3 nucleotides: TGTGCCACCAGCAGAGATCTGCGGAGGAGCGAGCAGTACTTC. Residues: CATSRDLRRSEQYF.

This chain connects TRBV18 to TRBJ2-5; tentatively, D is TRBD1 (6 bases). Germline assignment: CDR1 KGHSH and CDR2 LQKENI. This CDR3 contains 15 residues. Trimming took 2 bases from V and 4 from J, leaving 14 bases between them. CDR3 region: CASSPNSAGAETQYF. The CDR3 DNA is TGTGCCAGCTCACCAAACTCAGCAGGGGCAGAGACCCAGTACTTC. Full variable domain (remainder filled in from reference TRBV18 and TRBJ2-5): NAGVMQNPRHLVRRRGQEARLRCSPMKGHSHVYWYRQLPEEGLKFMVYLQKENIIDESGMPKERFSAEFPKEGPSILRIQQVVRGDSAAYFCASSPNSAGAETQYFGPGTRLLVL.

The gene calls are TRBV12-5 and TRBJ2-3, with TRBD2 as a possible D gene (6 bases). This CDR3 is built from 12 residues. Germline V gene lookup returns CDR1 LGHNT and CDR2 FRNRAP. Deletions cut 8 bases from V and 4 bases from J, with 10 bases between. The CDR3 here is CASRLDADTQYF. In nucleotides, the CDR3 is TGTGCTAGTCGACTAGATGCAGATACGCAGTATTTT.

V is TRBV11-2 and J is TRBJ1-3; tentatively, D is TRBD1 (5 bases). The V gene's germline CDR1 is SGHAT and CDR2 FQNNGV. V was shortened by 0 bases and J by 2 bases, with 8 bases between the two germline ends. This CDR3 is built from 15 residues. CDR3 DNA: TGTGCCAGCAGCTTAGACGGGGGGACTGGAAACACCATATATTTT. It yields the protein CASSLDGGTGNTIYF.

The chain couples TRBV27 to TRBJ1-1; a possible D gene is TRBD1 (5 bases). In germline, CDR1 is MNHEY, CDR2 SMNVEV (reference sequence). The CDR3 totals 13 residues. Trimming took 4 bases from V and 4 from J, leaving 10 bases between them. CDR3 in amino acids: CASSSRGVTEAFF. CDR3 DNA sequence: TGTGCCAGCAGTTCACGGGGGGTCACTGAAGCTTTCTTT.

The chain employs TRBV6-5 and TRBJ2-1, with 9 nucleotides matching TRBD2. V trimming: 3 bases; J trimming: 0 bases; junction bases outside the gene matches: 3. From germline, CDR1 is MNHEY and CDR2 SVGAGI. The CDR3 has 16 amino acids. CDR3 amino acids: CASSYGGGVSYNEQFF. The CDR3 DNA is TGTGCCAGCAGTTATGGCGGGGGGGTCTCCTACAATGAGCAGTTCTTC.

V and J are TRBV3-1 (or the pseudogene TRBV3-2) and TRBJ2-7, with 8 bases lining up with TRBD1. Germline V gene data show CDR1 as LGHDT and CDR2 as YNNKEL (reference sequence). V gave up 2 bases and J gave up 5 bases; unmatched junction bases: 2. The CDR3 runs to 13 residues. CDR3: CASSQPDRDEQYF. Here the CDR3 DNA reads TGTGCCAGCAGCCAACCGGACAGGGACGAGCAGTACTTC.

This sequence joins TRBV18 and TRBJ1-4; D remains ambiguous. The germline V and J ends were trimmed by 6 bases and 1 base, with 6 bases remaining between them. Germline V gene lookup returns CDR1 KGHSH and CDR2 LQKENI. The CDR3 has 13 residues. For the CDR3, the DNA is TGTGCCAGCTCGAGACAAACTAATGAAAAACTGTTTTTT. This gives the protein CASSRQTNEKLFF.

V is TRBV7-9 and J is TRBJ1-3; D not resolved. The CDR3 has 13 residues. Trimming took 4 bases from V and 1 from J, leaving 5 bases between them. Germline CDR1 SEHNR, CDR2 FQNEAQ (reference sequence). Here the CDR3 DNA reads TGTGCCAGCAGCTCCGGTTCTGGAAACACCATATATTTT. The encoded protein is CASSSGSGNTIYF.

This rearrangement joins TRBV3-1 (or the pseudogene TRBV3-2) to TRBJ1-2, with D perhaps matching TRBD1 (5 bases). The CDR3 length is 14 residues. Trimming took off 0 bases at V and 3 bases at J, with 8 bases between the two ends. Germline V lookup: CDR1 LGHDT, CDR2 YNNKEL (reference sequence). CDR3 amino acids: CASSQEGGYYGYTF. CDR3 in DNA: TGTGCCAGCAGCCAAGAGGGGGGGTACTATGGCTACACCTTC.

The chain combines TRBV12-3 or TRBV12-4 with TRBJ1-1; TRBD1 aligns across 10 bases. CDR3 length equals 12 residues. V was clipped by 6 bases and J by 10 bases; unmatched bases: 5. The CDR3 is CASSRTGGGAFF. The CDR3 DNA sequence: TGTGCCAGCAGCAGGACAGGGGGGGGAGCTTTCTTT.